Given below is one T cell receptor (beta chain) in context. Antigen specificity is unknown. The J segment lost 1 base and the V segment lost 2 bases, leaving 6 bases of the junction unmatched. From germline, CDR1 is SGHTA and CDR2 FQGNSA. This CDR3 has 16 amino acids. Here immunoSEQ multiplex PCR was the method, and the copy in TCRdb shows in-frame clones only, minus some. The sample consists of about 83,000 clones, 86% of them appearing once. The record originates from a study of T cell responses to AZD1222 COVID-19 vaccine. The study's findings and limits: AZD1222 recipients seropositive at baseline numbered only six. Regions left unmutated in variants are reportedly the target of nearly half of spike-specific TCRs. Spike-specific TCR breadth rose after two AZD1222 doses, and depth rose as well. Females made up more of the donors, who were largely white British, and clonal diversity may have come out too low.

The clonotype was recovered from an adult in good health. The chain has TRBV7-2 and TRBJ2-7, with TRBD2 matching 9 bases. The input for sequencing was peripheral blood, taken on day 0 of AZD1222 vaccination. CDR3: CASSLRVAGESYEQYF. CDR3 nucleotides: TGTGCCAGCAGCTTACGCGTAGCGGGAGAGTCCTACGAGCAGTACTTC.